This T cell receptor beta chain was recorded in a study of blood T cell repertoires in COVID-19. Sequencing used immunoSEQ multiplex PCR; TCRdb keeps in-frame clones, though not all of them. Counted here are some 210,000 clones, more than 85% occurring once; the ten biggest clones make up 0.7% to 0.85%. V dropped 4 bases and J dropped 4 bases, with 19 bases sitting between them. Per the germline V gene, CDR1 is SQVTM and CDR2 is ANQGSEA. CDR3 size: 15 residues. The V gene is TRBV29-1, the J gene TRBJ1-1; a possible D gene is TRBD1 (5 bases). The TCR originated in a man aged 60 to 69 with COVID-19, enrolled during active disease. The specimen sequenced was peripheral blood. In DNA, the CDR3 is TGCAGCGTTGGGAGGGGCAAATTAAAGGGCACTGAAGCTTTCTTT. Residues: CSVGRGKLKGTEAFF.